The 27 T cell receptor beta chains listed next were all sequenced from one sample in a study of blood T cell repertoires in COVID-19. The repertoire was sequenced with immunoSEQ multiplex PCR; TCRdb's copy has only in-frame clones and lacks some. The data show nearly 300,000 clones, approximately 84% seen once. The specimen was peripheral blood. The receptors originated from a human donor with COVID-19, enrolled during active disease. The donor label of this sample is uncertain.

This chain uses TRBV29-1 with TRBJ1-1; a weak D match, TRBD1 (5 bases). The V end was cut by 3 bases, the J end by 5 bases, with 13 bases between. The CDR3 length is 13 residues. Germline lookup yields CDR1 SQVTM and CDR2 ANQGSEA. CDR3 nucleotide sequence: TGCAGCGTTGATTGGGGGGGGAGGACTGAAGCTTTCTTT. It encodes CSVDWGGRTEAFF.

The chain links TRBV9 to TRBJ2-7; TRBD1 aligns across 7 bases. V dropped 0 bases and J dropped 4; count of bases not matched to a gene: 7. The CDR3 spans 15 residues. Germline CDR1 SGDLS, CDR2 YYNGEE. CDR3 coding DNA: TGTGCCAGCAGCGTAGGGGACAGAAATATATACGAGCAGTACTTC. Protein: CASSVGDRNIYEQYF.

V usage is TRBV30 and J usage is TRBJ2-2, with 8 bases aligning to TRBD2. The CDR3 runs 16 residues. CDR1 is GTSNPN and CDR2 is SVGIG in the germline V gene (reference sequence). V gave up 0 bases and J gave up 7 bases; unmatched junction bases: 10. The CDR3 reads CAWSVRPAGAGGELFF. The CDR3 DNA is TGTGCCTGGAGTGTACGGCCAGCGGGAGCGGGCGGGGAGCTGTTTTTT.

CDR3 nucleotide sequence: TGTGCCTGGAACAGGCCCGACACTGAAGCTTTCTTT. Encoded protein: CAWNRPDTEAFF. This sequence joins TRBV30 and TRBJ1-1; TRBD1 might be the D (5 bases). CDR1 is GTSNPN and CDR2 is SVGIG in the germline V gene (reference sequence). V was trimmed by 4 bases and J by 3 bases, leaving 9 bases between them. This CDR3 is 12 amino acids long.

This chain links TRBV3-1 (or the pseudogene TRBV3-2) with TRBJ1-5; TRBD1 aligns across 9 bases. With 2 bases clipped from V and 2 bases from J, the junction kept 4 bases outside the gene matches. The germline gives CDR1 LGHDT, CDR2 YNNKEL (reference sequence). CDR3 length: 16 amino acids. As DNA, the CDR3 is TGTGCCAGCAGCCAAACAGGGGGCGTGTGCAATCAGCCCCAGCATTTT. Translating it yields CASSQTGGVCNQPQHF.

The chain carries TRBV10-2 and TRBJ1-5; tentatively, D is TRBD1 (6 bases). Germline CDR1 WSHSY, CDR2 SAAADI. CDR3 length: 17 residues. V dropped 0 bases and J dropped 3 bases, with 15 bases sitting between them. The chain's CDR3 is CASSESGPGDSNQPQHF. CDR3 nucleotides: TGCGCCAGCAGTGAGTCGGGTCCAGGGGATTCCAATCAGCCCCAGCATTTT.

The chain recombines TRBV24-1 with TRBJ2-4; tentative D call: TRBD1 (5 bases). This CDR3 contains 13 residues. V shed 12 bases and J shed 1 base, with 12 bases lying between them. Germline values: CDR1 KGHDR, CDR2 SFDVKD. The CDR3 DNA sequence: TGTGCCTCGCCAGGGATGGCCAAAAACATTCAGTACTTC. Translation gives CASPGMAKNIQYF.

The chain employs TRBV7-9 and TRBJ2-1, with a weak D call TRBD2 (5 bases). Trimming took off 5 bases at V and 6 bases at J, with 14 bases between the two ends. Germline-derived CDR1 and CDR2 are SEHNR and FQNEAQ (reference sequence). The CDR3 sequence is 14 residues long. CDR3 nucleotide sequence: TGTGCCAGCAGCAATACTAGAGACTCCAATGAGCAGTTCTTC. Translated, it gives CASSNTRDSNEQFF. The full variable domain, rest sourced from reference TRBV7-9 and TRBJ2-1, is DTGVSQNPRHKITKRGQNVTFRCDPISEHNRLYWYRQTLGQGPEFLTYFQNEAQLEKSRLLSDRFSAERPKGSFSTLEIQRTEQGDSAMYLCASSNTRDSNEQFFGPGTRLTVL.

V is TRBV6-6 and J is TRBJ1-2; TRBD1 matches at 8 bases. The germline CDR1 and CDR2 sequences are MNHNY and SVGAGI (reference sequence). The ends lost 5 bases at V and 0 bases at J; junction bases unmatched: 5. The CDR3 is 15 residues long. CDR3 sequence (DNA): TGTGCCAGCAGTCTAAGACAGGGGACTAACTATGGCTACACCTTC. It encodes CASSLRQGTNYGYTF.

This sequence joins TRBV9 and TRBJ2-3; TRBD2 might be the D (6 bases). CDR1 and CDR2 (germline): SGDLS, YYNGEE. This CDR3 is 15 amino acids long. V was pared by 7 bases and J by 4 bases, with 19 bases between. CDR3: CASSRDGSSADTQYF. The CDR3 bases are TGTGCCAGCTCCCGTGACGGGAGCTCAGCAGATACGCAGTATTTT.

The V gene is TRBV5-4, the J gene TRBJ2-1, with D perhaps TRBD2 (5 bases). CDR3 length: 14 amino acids. Germline V gives CDR1 SGHNT, CDR2 YYREEE (reference sequence). The ends were cut back, 4 bases at V and 7 bases at J, with 15 bases in the middle. In DNA form, the CDR3 reads TGTGCCAGCAGCCCTTCCCGGAGCGGAAATGAGCAGTTCTTC. Translating it yields CASSPSRSGNEQFF.

The chain is built from TRBV5-1 and TRBJ2-7, with D maybe TRBD2 (5 bases). V was shortened by 7 bases and J by 6 bases, with 17 bases between the two germline ends. Germline V gives CDR1 SGHRS, CDR2 YFSETQ. This CDR3 is built from 13 residues. In nucleotides, the CDR3 is TGCGCCAGCGGGAAGGGTGAGGGCGTCGAGCAGTACTTC. This codes for CASGKGEGVEQYF.

This clone was counted a single time. The rearrangement joins TRBV9 to TRBJ1-5; TRBD1 agrees at 7 bases. The CDR3 covers 14 residues. Losses at the gene ends were 4 bases for V and 4 bases for J; bases not matched to a gene: 5. Per the germline V gene, CDR1 is SGDLS and CDR2 is YYNGEE. CDR3 residues: CASSPTGENQPQHF. The CDR3, as DNA: TGTGCCAGCAGCCCCACAGGGGAAAATCAGCCCCAGCATTTT.

V usage is TRBV6-6 and J usage is TRBJ2-5, with 8 bases matching TRBD2. This CDR3 comprises 14 residues. Trimming at V came to 4 bases and at J to 3 bases, leaving 4 bases not matched to a gene. Germline CDR1 MNHNY, CDR2 SVGAGI (reference sequence). CDR3 bases: TGTGCCAGCAGTTGGACGGGGGGGAAAGAGACCCAGTACTTC. Amino acids: CASSWTGGKETQYF.

The genes are TRBV4-3 and TRBJ1-2; weak D call: TRBD1 (6 bases). Trimming cost V 1 base and J 4 bases, with 16 bases left between them. Germline CDR1 reads LGHNA; CDR2 reads YSLEER. The CDR3 length is 16 residues. This CDR3 reads CASSQGDTGSGYGYTF. The CDR3 DNA is TGCGCCAGCAGCCAAGGTGACACAGGGTCAGGCTATGGCTACACCTTC.

The chain employs TRBV7-3 and TRBJ2-1, with 9 nucleotides matching TRBD2. Germline values: CDR1 SGHTA, CDR2 FQGTGA. The CDR3 totals 15 residues. After removal of 5 bases from V and 4 bases from J, the junction contained 6 bases not matched to a gene. This CDR3 is CASSQVLAGYNEQFF. As DNA, the CDR3 is TGTGCCAGCAGCCAAGTGCTAGCGGGGTACAATGAGCAGTTCTTC.

This chain joins TRBV6-1 and TRBJ1-1, with no clear D. The V and J ends lost 3 bases and 2 bases respectively, with 7 bases between them. The CDR3 covers 13 residues. Germline V gives CDR1 MNHNS, CDR2 SASEGT. CDR3 loop: CASSDTTNTEAFF. CDR3 coding DNA: TGTGCCAGCAGTGATACAACCAACACTGAAGCTTTCTTT.

The chain employs TRBV10-1 and TRBJ2-3; TRBD1 matches 7 bases. CDR1 is WNHNN and CDR2 is SYGVQD in the germline V gene (reference sequence). The CDR3 covers 13 residues. Trimming cost V 3 bases and J 4 bases; bases outside gene matches: 1. The CDR3 spells CASSDTGADTQYF. For the CDR3, the DNA is TGCGCCAGCAGTGATACAGGGGCAGATACGCAGTATTTT.

Comments on this clone: A read error may produce the germline difference seen at one junction end. The chain joins TRBV28 to TRBJ2-1, with 12 bases fitting TRBD2. The CDR3 has 17 residues. Germline V gene data show CDR1 as MDHEN and CDR2 as SYDVKM. The CDR3 loop reads CASRFRLAGVYYNEQFF. In nucleotides, the CDR3 is TGTGCCAGCCGTTTCAGACTAGCGGGAGTTTACTACAATGAGCAGTTCTTC.

The V call is TRBV19, the J call TRBJ1-4; D ambiguous. This CDR3 spans 17 amino acids. The V and J ends lost 3 bases and 0 bases respectively, with 14 bases between them. In germline, CDR1 is LNHDA, CDR2 SQIVND (reference sequence). The CDR3 nucleotides are TGTGCCAGTAGTATCATGTCGGGAAGGACAACTAATGAAAAACTGTTTTTT. This encodes CASSIMSGRTTNEKLFF.

The chain carries TRBV25-1 and TRBJ2-1; 8 bases line up with TRBD2. The CDR3 length is 14 residues. The V gene's germline CDR1 is MGHDK and CDR2 SYGVNS. V lost 6 bases, J lost 8 bases, and 9 bases stayed unmatched. The CDR3 loop is CASRVGLAGYEQFF. Written as DNA, the CDR3 is TGTGCCAGCAGGGTAGGGCTAGCGGGCTATGAGCAGTTCTTC.

The V gene is TRBV2, the J gene TRBJ2-2; D ambiguous. Trimming shortened V by 4 bases and J by 7 bases, and 16 bases separated the two germline ends. The CDR3 is made up of 15 amino acids. Germline CDR1 SNHLY, CDR2 FYNNEI. The DNA of the CDR3 is TGTGCCAGCAGTGTGGTCAGGCCCCAGGACGGGGAGCTGTTTTTT. It encodes CASSVVRPQDGELFF.

The rearrangement joins TRBV28 to TRBJ2-7; the match to TRBD2 covers 13 bases. Germline V lookup: CDR1 MDHEN, CDR2 SYDVKM. After removal of 6 bases from V and 3 bases from J, the junction contained 5 bases not matched to a gene. The CDR3 is made up of 15 amino acids. In nucleotides, the CDR3 is TGTGCCAGCAGATATGGGACTAGCGGGAACTACGAGCAGTACTTC. Its protein product is CASRYGTSGNYEQYF.

The chain is built from TRBV29-1 and TRBJ2-7; 14 bases agree with TRBD2. With V trimmed by 7 bases and J by 3 bases, 2 bases remained unmatched. CDR3 size: 13 residues. CDR1 and CDR2 from the germline V gene are SQVTM and ANQGSEA. The CDR3 here is CSAGLAGGYEQYF. The CDR3 nucleotides are TGCAGCGCCGGACTAGCGGGAGGCTACGAGCAGTACTTC.

This chain uses TRBV11-2 with TRBJ2-7; D unresolved. The CDR3 consists of 12 residues. V was clipped by 0 bases and J by 7 bases, with 7 bases between them. Germline V CDR1 and CDR2: SGHAT, FQNNGV. Written as DNA, the CDR3 is TGTGCCAGCAGCTTAGATAGTAGAGAGCAGTACTTC. It codes for CASSLDSREQYF.

This clone was seen more than once but under ten times. The chain is built from TRBV9 and TRBJ1-2; D unresolved. The CDR3 is 13 residues long. Deletions cut 3 bases from V and 3 bases from J, with 9 bases between. CDR1 and CDR2 (germline): SGDLS, YYNGEE. CDR3 nucleotide sequence: TGTGCCAGCAGCGCCGGCGGTGACTATGGCTACACCTTC. Translating gives CASSAGGDYGYTF.

The chain employs TRBV30 and TRBJ2-5; 7 bases match TRBD2. CDR3 length: 13 residues. V lost 5 bases to trimming and J lost 2 bases; unmatched junction nucleotides: 5. The germline V gene has CDR1 GTSNPN and CDR2 SVGIG (reference sequence). The CDR3 loop reads CAWEKLAQETQYF. The CDR3 region has the DNA TGTGCCTGGGAAAAACTAGCGCAAGAGACCCAGTACTTC.